The rows below give T cell receptor beta chains drawn from one sample of a study of blood T cell repertoires in COVID-19. Using immunoSEQ multiplex PCR, the repertoire was profiled, and TCRdb retains in-frame clones only, with some absent. Seen here are about 150,000 clones, 75% to 85% observed once, and the top ten hold over 4%. Specimen: peripheral blood. The receptors were sampled from a woman aged 45-60 years with acute or convalescent COVID-19. Each CDR3 is given with its conserved first and last residue. A D gene is named only where the DNA matches it firmly. Clone size is not always given. Where it is, it says once, few, many or a class for expanded clones.

NA,NA,TRBV18,TRBJ2-4,TGTGCCAGCTCACCTTCCGATCTGGCAAACATTCAGTACTTC,CASSPSDLANIQYF
NA,TRBD1,TRBV30,TRBJ2-7,TGTGCCTGGAGACAGACAGGGGACTACGAGCAGTACTTC,CAWRQTGDYEQYF
NA,NA,TRBV30,TRBJ2-3,TGTGCCTGGACCTTTACAGGGACAGATACGCAGTATTTT,CAWTFTGTDTQYF
NA,TRBD1,TRBV19,TRBJ2-7,TGTGCCAGTAGTATTAGGCAAACCGGGACAGGCAACTACGAGCAGTACTTC,CASSIRQTGTGNYEQYF
NA,NA,TRBV7-2,TRBJ1-1,TGTGCCAGCAGCTCCCGTTGGAACACTGAAGCTTTCTTT,CASSSRWNTEAFF
NA,NA,TRBV7-9,TRBJ1-1,TGTGCCAGCAGCCTCCCGACCCGGGTACCTGAAGCTTTCTTT,CASSLPTRVPEAFF
NA,TRBD1,TRBV6-2/TRBV6-3,TRBJ2-6,TGTGCCAGCAGCTCCGGGACAGGGTCAGGGGCCAACGTCCTGACTTTC,CASSSGTGSGANVLTF
NA,NA,TRBV5-8,TRBJ2-5,TGTGCCAGCAGAATGGGAGGGGGGCACCGGGAGACCCAGTACTTC,CASRMGGGHRETQYF
NA,TRBD2,TRBV3-1/TRBV3-2,TRBJ2-1,TGTGCCAGCAGCCAACATAGCGGGGGGCCGAATGAGCAGTTCTTC,CASSQHSGGPNEQFF
NA,NA,TRBV19,TRBJ1-2,TGTGCCAGTACCTCCCGTAGGACGGAGCGGCCTTACTATGGCTACACCTTC,CASTSRRTERPYYGYTF
NA,NA,TRBV5-4,TRBJ2-1,TGTGCCAGCAGCTCAGGGGTCTCCTACAATGAGCAGTTCTTC,CASSSGVSYNEQFF
NA,TRBD1,TRBV19,TRBJ1-2,TGTGCCAGTAGTCCGGGACAGGGGGTTTATGGCTACACCTTC,CASSPGQGVYGYTF
once,NA,TRBV9,TRBJ1-3,TGTGCCAGCAGCTGGGGGCGGAACTCTGGAAACACCATATATTTT,CASSWGRNSGNTIYF
once,TRBD1,TRBV18,TRBJ1-3,TGTGCCAGCTCAAGCAGCCGGGACAGGGCTGGAAACACCATATATTTT,CASSSSRDRAGNTIYF
NA,NA,TRBV5-8,TRBJ2-7,TGTGCCAGCAGCTTAAACCAGGGGTACGAGCAGTACTTC,CASSLNQGYEQYF
NA,TRBD2,TRBV6-4,TRBJ2-3,TGTGCCAGCAGTTCTAGCGGGGGCACAGATACGCAGTATTTT,CASSSSGGTDTQYF
NA,NA,TRBV20-1,TRBJ1-1,TGCAGTGCTAGTATTTCGGCTGAAGCTTTCTTT,CSASISAEAFF
NA,TRBD1,TRBV11-2,TRBJ2-1,TGTGCCAGCAGCTACGAAGACCGGGACAGAAAGGACAATGAGCAGTTCTTC,CASSYEDRDRKDNEQFF
NA,NA,TRBV5-8,TRBJ2-7,TGTGCCAGCCCCCGCAGGGGTCCTCCCGAGCAGTACTTC,CASPRRGPPEQYF
NA,NA,TRBV15,TRBJ1-2,TGTGCCACCAGCAGAGATCTGGGGGAGGGTGGCTACACCTTC,CATSRDLGEGGYTF
NA,TRBD2,TRBV6-2/TRBV6-3,TRBJ2-1,TGTGCCAGCAGCAGGCCCTTAGCGGGGGGGCGAGATGAGCAGTTCTTC,CASSRPLAGGRDEQFF
NA,TRBD1,TRBV6-2/TRBV6-3,TRBJ1-5,TGTGCCAGCAGTTACCGGACAGGGGGATTGCAGCCCCAGCATTTT,CASSYRTGGLQPQHF
NA,NA,TRBV9,TRBJ2-1,TGTGCCAGCAGCGTAGTAGGGGCACCTCAAAATGAGCAGTTCTTC,CASSVVGAPQNEQFF
NA,TRBD1,TRBV19,TRBJ2-6,TGTGCCAGTAGTTCTTCCGCAGGGGGAACTGGGGCCAACGTCCTGACTTTC,CASSSSAGGTGANVLTF
once,NA,TRBV7-2,TRBJ1-2,TGTGCCAGCAGCTCTCCCCTCTTGCGAGGGAATGGCTACACCTTC,CASSSPLLRGNGYTF
NA,NA,TRBV29-1,TRBJ2-5,TGCAGCGTTGTACGGCGGCAGATCACGGAGACCCAGTACTTC,CSVVRRQITETQYF
NA,TRBD2,TRBV6-6,TRBJ2-3,TGTGCCAGCAGTTTAGCGGGATTCACAGATACGCAGTATTTT,CASSLAGFTDTQYF
NA,NA,TRBV2,TRBJ1-2,TGTGCCAGCATGATATCGGATGGCTACACCTTC,CASMISDGYTF
NA,NA,TRBV10-3,TRBJ2-6,TGTGCCTCCGGTCCCGGGGCCAACGTCCTGACTTTC,CASGPGANVLTF